This T cell receptor beta chain stems from a study of blood T cell repertoires in COVID-19. Background on the study: From the United States, Italy and Spain came samples of acute and convalescent COVID-19. PBMCs, B-cell-depleted T cells, or T cells provided the cDNA or gDNA that made up the material.

In the study's own analysis: From reference gene primer amplification, estimates of nucleated cell counts were derived. Here immunoSEQ multiplex PCR was the method, and the copy in TCRdb shows in-frame clones only, minus some. Clone size and V and J calls were adopted from that table, with D and trimming inferred from the DNA. This table holds approximately 140,000 clones, 87% found once. Germline V gene lookup returns CDR1 SGHTA and CDR2 FQGNSA. This CDR3 contains 15 residues. The V and J ends lost 4 bases and 5 bases respectively, with 15 bases between them. Sequenced input: peripheral blood. The TCR originated in a woman aged 60 to 75 with active or convalescent COVID-19. This rearrangement joins TRBV7-2 to TRBJ1-5; possible D gene TRBD1, 6 bases. CDR3 protein: CASSSKFWGHQPQHF. For the CDR3, the DNA is TGTGCCAGCAGCTCCAAGTTCTGGGGGCATCAGCCCCAGCATTTT.